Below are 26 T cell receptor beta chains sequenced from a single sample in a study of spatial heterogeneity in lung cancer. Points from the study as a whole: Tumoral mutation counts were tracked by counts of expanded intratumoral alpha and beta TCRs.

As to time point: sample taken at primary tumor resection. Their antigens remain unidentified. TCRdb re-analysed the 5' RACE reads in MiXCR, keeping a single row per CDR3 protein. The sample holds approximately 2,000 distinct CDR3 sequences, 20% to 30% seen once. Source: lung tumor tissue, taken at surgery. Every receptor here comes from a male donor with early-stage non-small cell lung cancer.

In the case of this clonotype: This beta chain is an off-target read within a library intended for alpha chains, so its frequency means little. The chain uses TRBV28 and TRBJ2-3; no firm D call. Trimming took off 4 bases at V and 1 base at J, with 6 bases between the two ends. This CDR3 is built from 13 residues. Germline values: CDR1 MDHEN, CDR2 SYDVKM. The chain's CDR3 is CASSYPGTDTQYF. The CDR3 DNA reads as TGTGCCAGCAGTTATCCCGGCACAGATACGCAGTATTTT.

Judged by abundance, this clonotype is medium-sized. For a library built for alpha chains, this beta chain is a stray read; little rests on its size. CDR3 protein: CASSLLPTDTQYF. The DNA of the CDR3 is TGCGCCAGCAGCTTGCTACCCACAGATACGCAGTATTTT. V is TRBV5-1 and J is TRBJ2-3; no clear D gene. CDR3 length: 13 amino acids. The V gene lost 1 base and the J gene lost 2 bases, with 5 bases spanning the gap. Germline CDR1 is SGHRS and CDR2 is YFSETQ.

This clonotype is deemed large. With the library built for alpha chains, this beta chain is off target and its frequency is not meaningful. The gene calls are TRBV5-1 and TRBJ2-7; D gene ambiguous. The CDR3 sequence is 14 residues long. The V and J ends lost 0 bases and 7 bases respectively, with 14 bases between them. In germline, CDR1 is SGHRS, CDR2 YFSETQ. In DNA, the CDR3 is TGCGCCAGCAGCTTGGGACGACCACTCGGGGAGCAGTACTTC. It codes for CASSLGRPLGEQYF.

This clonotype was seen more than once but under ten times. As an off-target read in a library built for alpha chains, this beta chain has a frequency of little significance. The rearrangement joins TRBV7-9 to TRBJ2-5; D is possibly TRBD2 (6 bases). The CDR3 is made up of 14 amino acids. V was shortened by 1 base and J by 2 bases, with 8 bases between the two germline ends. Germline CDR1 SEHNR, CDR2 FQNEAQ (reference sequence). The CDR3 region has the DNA TGTGCCAGCAGCTTAGGGGCGGGACAAGAGACCCAGTACTTC. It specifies CASSLGAGQETQYF.

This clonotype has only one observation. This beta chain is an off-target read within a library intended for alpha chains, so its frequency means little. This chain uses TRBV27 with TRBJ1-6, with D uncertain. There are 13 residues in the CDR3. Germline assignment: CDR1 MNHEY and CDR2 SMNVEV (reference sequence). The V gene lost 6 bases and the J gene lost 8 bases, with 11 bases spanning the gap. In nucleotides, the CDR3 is TGTGCCAGCAGAGGGCCCGGGGATTCACCCCTCCACTTT. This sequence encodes CASRGPGDSPLHF.

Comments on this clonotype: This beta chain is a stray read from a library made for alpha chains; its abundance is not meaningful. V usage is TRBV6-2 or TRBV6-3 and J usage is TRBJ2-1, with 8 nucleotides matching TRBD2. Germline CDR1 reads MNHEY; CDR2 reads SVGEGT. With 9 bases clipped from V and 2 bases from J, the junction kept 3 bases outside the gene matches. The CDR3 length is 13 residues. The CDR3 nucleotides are TGTGCCAGTGAACTAGCGGCCTACAATGAGCAGTTCTTC. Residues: CASELAAYNEQFF.

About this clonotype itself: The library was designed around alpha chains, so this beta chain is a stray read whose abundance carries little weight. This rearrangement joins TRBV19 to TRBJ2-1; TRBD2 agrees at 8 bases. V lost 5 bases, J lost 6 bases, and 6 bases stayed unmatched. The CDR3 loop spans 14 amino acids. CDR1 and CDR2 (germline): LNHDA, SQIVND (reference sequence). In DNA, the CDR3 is TGTGCCAGTAGTTCGTCGGGAGGGCCCAATGAGCAGTTCTTC. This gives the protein CASSSSGGPNEQFF.

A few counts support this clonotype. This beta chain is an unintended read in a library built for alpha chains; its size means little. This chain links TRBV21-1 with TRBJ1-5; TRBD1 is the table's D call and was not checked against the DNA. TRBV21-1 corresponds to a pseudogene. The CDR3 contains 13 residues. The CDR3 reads CASSWAGHQPQHF. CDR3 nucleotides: TGTGCCAGCAGTTGGGCGGGCCATCAGCCCCAGCATTTT.

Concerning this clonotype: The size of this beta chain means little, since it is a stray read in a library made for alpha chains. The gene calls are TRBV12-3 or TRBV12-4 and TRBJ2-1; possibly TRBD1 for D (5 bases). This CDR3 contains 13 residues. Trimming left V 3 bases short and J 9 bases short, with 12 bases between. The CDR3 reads CASSLAGFGEQFF. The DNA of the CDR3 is TGTGCCAGCAGTTTGGCAGGGTTCGGTGAGCAGTTCTTC.

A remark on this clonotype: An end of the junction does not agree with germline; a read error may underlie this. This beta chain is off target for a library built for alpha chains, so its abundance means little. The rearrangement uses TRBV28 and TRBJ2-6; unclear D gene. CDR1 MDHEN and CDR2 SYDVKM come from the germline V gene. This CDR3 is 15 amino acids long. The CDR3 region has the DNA TGTGCCAGCAGCGCTACCTACTCTGGGACCAACGTCCTGACTTTC. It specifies CASSATYSGTNVLTF.

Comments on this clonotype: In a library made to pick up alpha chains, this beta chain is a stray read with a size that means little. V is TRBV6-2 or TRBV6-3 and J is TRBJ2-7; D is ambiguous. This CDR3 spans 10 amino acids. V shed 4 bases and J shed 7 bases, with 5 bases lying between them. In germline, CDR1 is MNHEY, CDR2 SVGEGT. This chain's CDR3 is CASSSVEQYF. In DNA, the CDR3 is TGTGCCAGCAGTTCCGTGGAGCAGTACTTC.

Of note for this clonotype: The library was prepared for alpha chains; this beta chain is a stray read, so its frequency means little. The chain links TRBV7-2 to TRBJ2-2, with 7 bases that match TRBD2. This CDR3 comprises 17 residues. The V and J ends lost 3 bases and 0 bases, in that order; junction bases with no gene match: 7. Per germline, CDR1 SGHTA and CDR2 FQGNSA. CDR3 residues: CASSFRAGTTNTGELFF. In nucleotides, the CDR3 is TGTGCCAGCAGCTTTCGAGCGGGAACCACGAACACCGGGGAGCTGTTTTTT.

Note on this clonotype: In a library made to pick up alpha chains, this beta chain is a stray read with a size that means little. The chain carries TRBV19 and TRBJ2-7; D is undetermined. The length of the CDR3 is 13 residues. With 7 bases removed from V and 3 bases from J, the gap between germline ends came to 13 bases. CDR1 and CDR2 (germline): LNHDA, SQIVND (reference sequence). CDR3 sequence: CASTQSVSYEQYF. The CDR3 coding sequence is TGTGCCAGTACCCAATCAGTGAGCTACGAGCAGTACTTC.

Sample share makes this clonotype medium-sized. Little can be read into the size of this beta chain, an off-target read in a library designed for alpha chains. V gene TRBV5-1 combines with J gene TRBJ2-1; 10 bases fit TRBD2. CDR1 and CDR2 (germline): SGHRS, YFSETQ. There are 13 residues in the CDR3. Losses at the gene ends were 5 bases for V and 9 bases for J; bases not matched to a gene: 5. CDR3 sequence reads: CASRRTSGAEQFF. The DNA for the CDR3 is TGCGCCAGCAGGAGGACTAGCGGTGCTGAGCAGTTCTTC. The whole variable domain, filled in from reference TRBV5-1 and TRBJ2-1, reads KAGVTQTPRYLIKTRGQQVTLSCSPISGHRSVSWYQQTPGQGLQFLFEYFSETQRNKGNFPGRFSGRQFSNSRSEMNVSTLELGDSALYLCASRRTSGAEQFFGPGTRLTVL.

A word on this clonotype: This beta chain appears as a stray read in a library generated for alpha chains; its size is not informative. Here the CDR3 DNA reads TGTGCCAGCAGCTTTGCCTTCCAAGAGACCCAGTACTTC. This sequence encodes CASSFAFQETQYF. This rearrangement joins TRBV11-1 to TRBJ2-5; no clear D gene. There are 13 residues in the CDR3. Germline lookup yields CDR1 SGHAT and CDR2 FQDESV (reference sequence). Trimming removed 3 bases from V and 1 base from J, with 6 bases in between.

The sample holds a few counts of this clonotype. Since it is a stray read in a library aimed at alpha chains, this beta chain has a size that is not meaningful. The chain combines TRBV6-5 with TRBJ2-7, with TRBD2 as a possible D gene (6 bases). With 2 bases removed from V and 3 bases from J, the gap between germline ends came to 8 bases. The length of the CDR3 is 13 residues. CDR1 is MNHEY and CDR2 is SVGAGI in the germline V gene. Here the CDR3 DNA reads TGTGCCAGCAGTTACAAGGGAGGCTACGAGCAGTACTTC. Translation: CASSYKGGYEQYF.

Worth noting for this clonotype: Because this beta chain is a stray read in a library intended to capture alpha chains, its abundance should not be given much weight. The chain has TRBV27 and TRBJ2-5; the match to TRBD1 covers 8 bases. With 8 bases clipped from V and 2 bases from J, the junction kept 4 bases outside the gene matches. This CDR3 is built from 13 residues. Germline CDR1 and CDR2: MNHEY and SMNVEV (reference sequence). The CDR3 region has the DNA TGTGCCAGCCACAGGACAGGGCAAGAGACCCAGTACTTC. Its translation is CASHRTGQETQYF.

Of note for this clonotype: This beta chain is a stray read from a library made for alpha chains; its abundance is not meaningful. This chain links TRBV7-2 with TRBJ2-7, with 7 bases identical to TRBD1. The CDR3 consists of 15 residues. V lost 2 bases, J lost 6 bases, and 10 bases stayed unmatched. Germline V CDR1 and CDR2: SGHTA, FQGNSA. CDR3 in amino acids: CASSLSATGNCEQYF. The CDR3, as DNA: TGTGCCAGCAGCTTATCGGCGACAGGGAATTGCGAGCAGTACTTC.

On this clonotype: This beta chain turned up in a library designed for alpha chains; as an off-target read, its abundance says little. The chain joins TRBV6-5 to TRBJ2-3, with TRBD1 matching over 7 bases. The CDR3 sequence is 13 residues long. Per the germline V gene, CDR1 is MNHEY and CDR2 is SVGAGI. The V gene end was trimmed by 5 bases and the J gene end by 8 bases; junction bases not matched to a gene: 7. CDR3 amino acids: CASSPGAGGTQYF. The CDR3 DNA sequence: TGTGCCAGCAGTCCCGGGGCAGGGGGTACGCAGTATTTT.

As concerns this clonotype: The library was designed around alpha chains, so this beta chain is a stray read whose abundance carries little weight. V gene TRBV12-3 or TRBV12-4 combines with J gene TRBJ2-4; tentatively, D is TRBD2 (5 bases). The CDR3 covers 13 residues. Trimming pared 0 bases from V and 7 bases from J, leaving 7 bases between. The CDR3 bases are TGTGCCAGCAGTTTAGCGGGAGAGAACATTCAGTACTTC. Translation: CASSLAGENIQYF.

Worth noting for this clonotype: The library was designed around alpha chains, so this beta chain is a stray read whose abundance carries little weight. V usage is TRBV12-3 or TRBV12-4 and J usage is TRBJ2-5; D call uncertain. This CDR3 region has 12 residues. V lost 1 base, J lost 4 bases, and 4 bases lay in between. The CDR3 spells CASSLGIETQYF. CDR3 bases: TGTGCCAGCAGTTTAGGAATAGAGACCCAGTACTTC.

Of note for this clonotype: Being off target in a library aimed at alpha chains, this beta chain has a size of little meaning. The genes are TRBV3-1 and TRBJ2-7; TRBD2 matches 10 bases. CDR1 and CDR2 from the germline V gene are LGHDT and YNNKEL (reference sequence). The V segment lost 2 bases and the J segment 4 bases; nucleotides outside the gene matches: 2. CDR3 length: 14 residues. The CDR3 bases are TGTGCCAGCAGCCAACTAGCGGGGGCTTACGAGCAGTACTTC. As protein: CASSQLAGAYEQYF.

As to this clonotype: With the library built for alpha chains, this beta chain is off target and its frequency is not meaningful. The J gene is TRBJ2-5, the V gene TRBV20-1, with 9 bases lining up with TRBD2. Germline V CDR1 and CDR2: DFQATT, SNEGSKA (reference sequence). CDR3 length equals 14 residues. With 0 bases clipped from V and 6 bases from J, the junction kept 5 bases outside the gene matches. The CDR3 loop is CSARDPAGGQTQYF. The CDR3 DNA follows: TGCAGTGCTAGAGATCCAGCGGGGGGACAGACCCAGTACTTC.

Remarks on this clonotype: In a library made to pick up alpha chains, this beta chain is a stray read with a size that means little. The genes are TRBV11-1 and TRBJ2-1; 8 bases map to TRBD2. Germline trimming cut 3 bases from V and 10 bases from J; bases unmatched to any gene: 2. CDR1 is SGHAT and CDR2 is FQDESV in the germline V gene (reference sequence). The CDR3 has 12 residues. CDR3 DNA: TGTGCCAGCAGCTTTAGCGGGGTCGAGCAGTTCTTC. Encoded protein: CASSFSGVEQFF.

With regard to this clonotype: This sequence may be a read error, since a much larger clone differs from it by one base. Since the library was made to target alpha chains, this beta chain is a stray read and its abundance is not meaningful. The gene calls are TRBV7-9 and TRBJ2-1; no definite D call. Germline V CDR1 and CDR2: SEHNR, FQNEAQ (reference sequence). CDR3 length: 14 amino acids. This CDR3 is CVSSFAVGYNEQFF. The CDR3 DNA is TGTGTCAGCAGTTTCGCGGTGGGGTACAATGAGCAGTTCTTC.

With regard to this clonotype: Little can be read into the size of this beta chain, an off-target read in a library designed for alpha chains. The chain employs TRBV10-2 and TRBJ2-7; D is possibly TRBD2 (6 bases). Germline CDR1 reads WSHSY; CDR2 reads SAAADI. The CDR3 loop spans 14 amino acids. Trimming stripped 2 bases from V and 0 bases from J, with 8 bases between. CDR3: CASSEGTVSYEQYF. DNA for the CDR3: TGCGCCAGCAGTGAGGGGACTGTCTCCTACGAGCAGTACTTC.